Below, 2 T cell receptor beta chains from the same sample are listed, as sequenced in a study of T cell clonotyping in hematopoietic cell transplantation. Libraries were prepared by immunoSEQ multiplex PCR; TCRdb keeps only in-frame clonotypes and omits some of them. The sample includes more than 12,000 clones, around 62% seen only once; the top ten take approximately 9.8%. What was sequenced was PBMCs. The receptors here all came from a human donor who either received an allogeneic hematopoietic cell transplant for a myeloid malignancy or was a related donor (not recorded which). Some clones in this sample may be carry-over from other donors' samples.

The chain combines TRBV2 with TRBJ2-3; D might be TRBD2 (5 bases). Trimming took 3 bases from V and 4 from J, leaving 11 bases between them. The CDR3 consists of 14 residues. Germline V gene sequence: CDR1 SNHLY, CDR2 FYNNEI. The CDR3 here is CASSDRSSADTQYF. CDR3 DNA: TGTGCCAGCAGTGATCGGAGTAGCGCAGATACGCAGTATTTT.

The chain recombines TRBV7-6 with TRBJ1-5, with a weak D call TRBD1 (5 bases). The CDR3 contains 15 residues. Germline CDR1 reads SGHVS; CDR2 reads FNYEAQ. V was shortened by 5 bases and J by 2 bases, with 13 bases between the two germline ends. CDR3 loop: CASSPYSGGNQPQHF. CDR3 nucleotides: TGTGCCAGCAGCCCCTACTCGGGGGGCAATCAGCCCCAGCATTTT.